This T cell receptor (beta chain) comes out of a study of Tregs in tolerant kidney transplant recipients. Mixed chimerism was transient after nonmyeloablative marrow transplants from related graft donors. Unstimulated regulatory T cells (CD4+CD25+CD127-), CD4+CD25- non-regulatory cells, CD4 and CD8 cells were FACS-sorted from thawed PBMCs. The data were produced by immunoSEQ multiplex PCR, yet TCRdb's version contains in-frame clones alone and is incomplete. Its listing shows about 11,000 clones. The TCR comes from a human patient who received a combined kidney and bone marrow transplant. Some T cells could come from the graft donor. The input for sequencing was CD8+ T cells from blood (PBMCs), taken 24 months after the transplant.

CDR3 bases read: TGTGCCAGCAGTGACCAACAGAGCAATCAGCCC. Translation: CASSDQQSNQP. The whole CDR3 sequence reads CASSDQQSNQPQHF. This chain joins TRBV2 and TRBJ1-5; D is unresolved. The read finishes 3 residues shy of the CDR3 end, and the germline J gene is used to complete it. Looked up from germline, CDR1 is SNHLY and CDR2 is FYNNEI. Trimming left V 3 bases short and J 1 base short, with 7 bases between. CDR3 size: 14 residues.